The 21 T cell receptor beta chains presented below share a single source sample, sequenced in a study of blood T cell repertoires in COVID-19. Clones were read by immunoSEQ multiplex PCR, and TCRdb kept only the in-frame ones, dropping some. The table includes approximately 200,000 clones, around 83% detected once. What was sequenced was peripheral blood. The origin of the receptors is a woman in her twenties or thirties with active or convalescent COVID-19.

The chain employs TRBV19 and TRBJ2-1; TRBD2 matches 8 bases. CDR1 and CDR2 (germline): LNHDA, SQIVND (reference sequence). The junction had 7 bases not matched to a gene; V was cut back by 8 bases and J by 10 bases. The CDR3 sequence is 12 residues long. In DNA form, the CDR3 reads TGTGCCAGTTCGCGCGCGGGAGGCGAGCAGTTCTTC. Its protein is CASSRAGGEQFF.

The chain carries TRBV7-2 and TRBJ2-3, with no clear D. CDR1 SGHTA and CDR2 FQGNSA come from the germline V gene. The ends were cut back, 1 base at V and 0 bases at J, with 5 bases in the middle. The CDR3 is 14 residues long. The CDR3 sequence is CASSLDPSTDTQYF. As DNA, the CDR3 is TGTGCCAGCAGCTTAGATCCTAGCACAGATACGCAGTATTTT.

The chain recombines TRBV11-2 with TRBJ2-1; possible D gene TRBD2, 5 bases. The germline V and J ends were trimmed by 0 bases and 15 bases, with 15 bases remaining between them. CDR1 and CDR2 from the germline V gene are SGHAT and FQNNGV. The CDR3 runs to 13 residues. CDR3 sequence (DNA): TGTGCCAGCAGCTTAGATAGATCGGGATCCAGGTTCTTC. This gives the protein CASSLDRSGSRFF.

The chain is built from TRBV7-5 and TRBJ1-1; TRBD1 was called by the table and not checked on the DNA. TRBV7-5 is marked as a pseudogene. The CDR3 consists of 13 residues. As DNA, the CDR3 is TGTGCCAGAAGCTTATCAGGGGGTGGCGAAGCTTTCTTT. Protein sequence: CARSLSGGGEAFF.

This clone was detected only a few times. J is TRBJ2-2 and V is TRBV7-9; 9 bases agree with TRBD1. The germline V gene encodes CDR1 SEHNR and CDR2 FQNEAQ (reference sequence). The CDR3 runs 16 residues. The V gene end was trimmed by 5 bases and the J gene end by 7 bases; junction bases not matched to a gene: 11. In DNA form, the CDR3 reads TGTGCCAGCAGCCTATCCGGGACAGGGCTGAACGGGGAGCTGTTTTTT. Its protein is CASSLSGTGLNGELFF.

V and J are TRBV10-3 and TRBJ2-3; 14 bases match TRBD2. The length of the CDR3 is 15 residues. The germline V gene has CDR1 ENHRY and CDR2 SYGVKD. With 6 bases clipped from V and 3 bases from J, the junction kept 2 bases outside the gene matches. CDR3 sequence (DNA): TGTGCCATCAGGGGGACTAGCGGGAGTACAGATACGCAGTATTTT. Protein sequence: CAIRGTSGSTDTQYF.

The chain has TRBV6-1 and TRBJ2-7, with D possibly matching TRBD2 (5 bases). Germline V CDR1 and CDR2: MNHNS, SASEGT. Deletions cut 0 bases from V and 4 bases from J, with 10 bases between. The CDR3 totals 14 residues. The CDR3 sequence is CASSEAGVGYEQYF. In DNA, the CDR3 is TGTGCCAGCAGTGAAGCGGGAGTTGGGTACGAGCAGTACTTC.

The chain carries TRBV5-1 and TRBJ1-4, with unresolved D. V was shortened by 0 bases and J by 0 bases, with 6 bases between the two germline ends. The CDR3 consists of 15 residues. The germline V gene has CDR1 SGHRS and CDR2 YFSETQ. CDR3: CASSLDTATNEKLFF. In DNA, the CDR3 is TGCGCCAGCAGCTTGGATACAGCAACTAATGAAAAACTGTTTTTT.

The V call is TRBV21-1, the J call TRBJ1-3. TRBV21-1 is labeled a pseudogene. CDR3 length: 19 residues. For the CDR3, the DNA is TGTGCCAGCAGCACACGGGGGGGGTGCCAGGGGCGCAATGGAAACACCATATATTTT. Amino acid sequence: CASSTRGGCQGRNGNTIYF.

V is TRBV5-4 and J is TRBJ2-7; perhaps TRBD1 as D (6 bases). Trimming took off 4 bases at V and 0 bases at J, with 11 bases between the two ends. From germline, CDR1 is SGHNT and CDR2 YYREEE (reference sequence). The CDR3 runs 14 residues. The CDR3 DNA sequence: TGTGCCAGCAGCACCGACAGGAGCTCCTACGAGCAGTACTTC. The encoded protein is CASSTDRSSYEQYF. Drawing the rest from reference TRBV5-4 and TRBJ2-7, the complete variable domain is ETGVTQSPTHLIKTRGQQVTLRCSSQSGHNTVSWYQQALGQGPQFIFQYYREEENGRGNFPPRFSGLQFPNYSSELNVNALELDDSALYLCASSTDRSSYEQYFGPGTRLTVT.

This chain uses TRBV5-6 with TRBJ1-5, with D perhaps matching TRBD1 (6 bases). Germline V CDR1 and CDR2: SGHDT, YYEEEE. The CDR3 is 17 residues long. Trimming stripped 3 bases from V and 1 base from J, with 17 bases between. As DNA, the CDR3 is TGTGCCAGCAGCTCCCTATCAGGGGAAATAAGCAATCAGCCCCAGCATTTT. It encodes CASSSLSGEISNQPQHF.

CDR3 DNA: TGTGCCAGCAGGGGCCTAGCGGGAGAGACCCAGTACTTC. Amino acids: CASRGLAGETQYF. J is TRBJ2-5 and V is TRBV3-1 (or the pseudogene TRBV3-2); TRBD2 aligns across 8 bases. Germline V lookup: CDR1 LGHDT, CDR2 YNNKEL (reference sequence). V trimming: 6 bases; J trimming: 4 bases; junction bases outside the gene matches: 4. The CDR3 sequence is 13 residues long.

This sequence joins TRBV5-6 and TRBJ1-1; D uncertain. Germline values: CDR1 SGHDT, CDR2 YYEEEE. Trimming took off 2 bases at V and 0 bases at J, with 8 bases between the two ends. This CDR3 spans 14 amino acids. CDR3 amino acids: CASSFYGVNTEAFF. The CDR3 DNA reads TGTGCCAGCAGCTTTTACGGAGTGAACACTGAAGCTTTCTTT.

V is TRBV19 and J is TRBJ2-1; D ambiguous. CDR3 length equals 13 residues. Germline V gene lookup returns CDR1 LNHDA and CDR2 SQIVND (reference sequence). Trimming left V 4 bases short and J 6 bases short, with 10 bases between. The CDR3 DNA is TGTGCCAGTAGTAAATCCCGGAGCAATGAGCAGTTCTTC. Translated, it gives CASSKSRSNEQFF.

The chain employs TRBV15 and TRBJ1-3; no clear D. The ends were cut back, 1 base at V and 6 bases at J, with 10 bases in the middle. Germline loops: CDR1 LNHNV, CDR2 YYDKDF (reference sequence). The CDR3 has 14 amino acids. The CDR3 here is CATSRGNRQNTIYF. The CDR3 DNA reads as TGTGCCACCAGCAGAGGGAACAGACAAAACACCATATATTTT.

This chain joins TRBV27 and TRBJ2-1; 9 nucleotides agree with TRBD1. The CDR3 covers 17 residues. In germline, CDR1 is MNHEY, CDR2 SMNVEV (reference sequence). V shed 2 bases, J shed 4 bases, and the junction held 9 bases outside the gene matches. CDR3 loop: CASSLNPSGQGYNEQFF. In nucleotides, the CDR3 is TGTGCCAGCAGTTTAAACCCCTCCGGACAGGGGTACAATGAGCAGTTCTTC.

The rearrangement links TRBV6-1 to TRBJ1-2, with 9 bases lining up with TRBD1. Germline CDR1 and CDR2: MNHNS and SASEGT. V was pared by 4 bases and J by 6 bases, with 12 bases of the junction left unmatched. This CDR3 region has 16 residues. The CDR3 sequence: CASSVVRDRVTHGYTF. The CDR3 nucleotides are TGTGCCAGCAGTGTCGTCCGGGACAGGGTCACCCATGGCTACACCTTC.

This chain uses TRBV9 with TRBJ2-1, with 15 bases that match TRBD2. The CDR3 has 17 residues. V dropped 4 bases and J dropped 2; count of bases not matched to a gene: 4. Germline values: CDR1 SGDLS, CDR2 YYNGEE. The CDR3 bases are TGTGCCAGCAGCACCTGGACTAGCGGGGGGGCCTACAATGAGCAGTTCTTC. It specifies CASSTWTSGGAYNEQFF.

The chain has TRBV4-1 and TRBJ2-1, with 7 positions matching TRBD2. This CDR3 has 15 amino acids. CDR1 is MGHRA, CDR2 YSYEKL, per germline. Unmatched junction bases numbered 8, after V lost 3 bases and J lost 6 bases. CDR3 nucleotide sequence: TGCGCCAGCAGCCAGGAGGCGGGGGTTTCCAATGAGCAGTTCTTC. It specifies CASSQEAGVSNEQFF.

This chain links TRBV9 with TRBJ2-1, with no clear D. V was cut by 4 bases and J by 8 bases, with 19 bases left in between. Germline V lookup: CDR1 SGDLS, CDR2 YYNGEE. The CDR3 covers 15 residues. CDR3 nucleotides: TGTGCCAGCAGCCCCCGGGTCCCCCGCGCCGATGAGCAGTTCTTC. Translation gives CASSPRVPRADEQFF.

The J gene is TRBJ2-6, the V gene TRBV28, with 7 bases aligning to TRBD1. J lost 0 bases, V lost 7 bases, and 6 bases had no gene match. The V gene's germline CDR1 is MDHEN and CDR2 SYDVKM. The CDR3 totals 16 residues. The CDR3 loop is CASIRGTASGANVLTF. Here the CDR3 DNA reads TGTGCCAGCATAAGGGGGACAGCCTCTGGGGCCAACGTCCTGACTTTC.